This T cell receptor beta chain was obtained from a study of T-cell reconstitution after alpha-beta-depleted transplantation in children (dated by TCRdb to between 2015 and 2016). Broadly, across the study: T-cell immune reconstitution after TCRalphabeta/CD19-depleted allogeneic hematopoietic cell transplantation in children was quantitatively tracked in the study by means of TCR repertoire profiling. Here is what the overall study found, with its caveats: Apparently early alphabetaT-cell count recovery about two months after transplant reportedly relied on only several hundred rapidly expanded clones derived from non-depleted graft cells. In some patients, high TCRbeta diversity at day 60 was attributed to recipient T cells and intrathymic progenitors that had survived conditioning. Over subsequent months, a decline in hyperexpanded clone frequencies was noted, and after one year, T-cell counts and TCRbeta diversity were mostly ascribed to newly produced T cells.

This clonotype was seen repeatedly, ten times or more. Its recognized antigen is unknown. No base-level quality is on record; no much larger clone is a single base apart. Receptors were amplified or captured by PCR. The instrument was an Illumina HiSeq 2500. To normalize quantification of the TCRbeta repertoire, the TCR libraries were built with molecular barcoding that relied on unique molecular identifiers. Starting from the raw public reads, TCRdb applied fastp trimming at Q25, assembled clones with MiXCR and retained in-frame beta chains. Rows with a matching CDR3 protein are joined into one entry that keeps the most common DNA and genes. The sample table records around 140,000 distinct CDR3 sequences; about 9% of these occur just once. Of the sample, around 18% is held by the ten largest clones. The sample's treatment or condition label, in plain terms: allogeneic hematopoietic cell transplantation with graft depleted of TCRalphabeta T cells and CD19 B cells. The children who served as transplant recipients had been given grafts of TCRalphabeta/CD19-depleted allogeneic hematopoietic cells.

Cut back by 5 bases and 8 bases, the V and J ends lie 9 bases apart. Taken from cysteine to phenylalanine, the CDR3 has 12 residues. The CDR3 DNA has 36 bases and is translated from base 1. CDR1 and CDR2, looked up from the germline V gene, are SGHVS and FNYEAQ. Sequences were derived from PBMCs, mostly from graft donor cells, sampled 180 days after TCRalphabeta/CD19-depleted stem cell transplant. The sequence links TRBV7-6 to TRBJ2-2; confidence is insufficient to name the D gene. This clonotype was sampled from a female patient between 2 and 15 years old who had a stem cell transplant for congenital amegakaryocytic thrombocytopenia, so the T cells may come from the graft donor. The CDR3 region has the sequence CASSLMGGELFF. The DNA sequence follows: TGTGCCAGCAGCCTGATGGGTGGGGAGCTGTTTTTT.